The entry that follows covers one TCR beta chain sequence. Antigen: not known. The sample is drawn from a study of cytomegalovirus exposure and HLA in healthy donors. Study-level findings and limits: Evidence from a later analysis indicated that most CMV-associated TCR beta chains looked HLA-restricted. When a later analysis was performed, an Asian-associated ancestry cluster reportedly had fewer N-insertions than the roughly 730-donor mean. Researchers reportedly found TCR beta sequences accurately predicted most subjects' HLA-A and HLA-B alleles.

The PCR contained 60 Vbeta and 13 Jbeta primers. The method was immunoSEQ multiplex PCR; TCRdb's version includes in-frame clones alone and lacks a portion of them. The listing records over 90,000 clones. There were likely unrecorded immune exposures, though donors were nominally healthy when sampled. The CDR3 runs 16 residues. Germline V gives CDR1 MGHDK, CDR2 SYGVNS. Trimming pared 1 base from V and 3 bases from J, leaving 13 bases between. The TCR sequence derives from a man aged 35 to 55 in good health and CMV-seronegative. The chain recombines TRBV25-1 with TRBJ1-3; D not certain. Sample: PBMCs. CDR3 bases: TGTGCCAGCAGTGAATCGCGGCCCCGAGATGGAAACACCATATATTTT. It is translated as CASSESRPRDGNTIYF.